This T cell receptor beta chain was sequenced for a study of T-cell memory formation after mild COVID-19. Study-level information: TCR clustering was largely donor specific.

Turning to this clonotype: What it recognizes is unknown.

CDR1 is MNHEY, CDR2 SVGEGT, per germline. The CDR3 has 17 residues. Trimming stripped 5 bases from V and 2 bases from J, with 16 bases between. Study outcomes and limitations: Clones that got smaller from day 15 to 85 had even CD4/CD8, while clones growing later tipped toward CD4+.

Via MiXCR, TCRdb re-called the 5' RACE reads, giving one row per CDR3 protein. This sample has just over 350,000 distinct CDR3 sequences, with about an eighth found just once. The source of this sequence is a man between 18 and 35 years old who had mild COVID-19 (a few samples of this study predate the infection). Cell type and time point are not known. Sequencing used PBMCs or a T cell subset sorted from them (not recorded which). V and J are TRBV6-2 or TRBV6-3 and TRBJ2-6; TRBD1 is a possible D gene (5 bases). CDR3 nucleotide sequence: TGTGCCAGCAGTGTGACAGAATACTACCCTGGGGCCAACGTCCTGACTTTC. Translating it yields CASSVTEYYPGANVLTF.